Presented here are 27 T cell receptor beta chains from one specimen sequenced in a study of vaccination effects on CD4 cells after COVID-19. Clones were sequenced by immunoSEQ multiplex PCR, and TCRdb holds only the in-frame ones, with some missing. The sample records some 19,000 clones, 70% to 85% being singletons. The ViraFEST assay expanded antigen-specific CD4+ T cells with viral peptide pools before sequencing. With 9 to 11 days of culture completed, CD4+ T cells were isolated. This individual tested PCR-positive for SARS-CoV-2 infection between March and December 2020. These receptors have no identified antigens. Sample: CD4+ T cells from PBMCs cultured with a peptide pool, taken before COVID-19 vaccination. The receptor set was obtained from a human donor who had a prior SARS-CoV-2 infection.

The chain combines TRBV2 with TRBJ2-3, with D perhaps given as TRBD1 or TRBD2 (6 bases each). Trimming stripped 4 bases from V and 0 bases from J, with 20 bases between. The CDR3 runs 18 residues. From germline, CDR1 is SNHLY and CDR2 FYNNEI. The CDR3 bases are TGTGCCAGCAGTGTCCACAGGGAAACGGGAGATAGCACAGATACGCAGTATTTT. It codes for CASSVHRETGDSTDTQYF.

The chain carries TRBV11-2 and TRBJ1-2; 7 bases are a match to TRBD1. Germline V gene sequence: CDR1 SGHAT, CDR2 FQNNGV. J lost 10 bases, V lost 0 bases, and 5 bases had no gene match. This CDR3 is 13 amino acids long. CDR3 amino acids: CASSLDRGEVYTF. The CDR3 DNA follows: TGTGCCAGCAGCTTAGACAGGGGGGAAGTCTACACCTTC.

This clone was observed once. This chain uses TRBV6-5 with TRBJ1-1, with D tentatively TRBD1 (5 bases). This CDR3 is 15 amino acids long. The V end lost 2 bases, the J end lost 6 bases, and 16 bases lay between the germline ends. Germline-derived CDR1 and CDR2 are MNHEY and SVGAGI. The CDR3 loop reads CASSYGAGDVAEAFF. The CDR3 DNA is TGTGCCAGCAGTTACGGGGCAGGCGATGTAGCTGAAGCTTTCTTT.

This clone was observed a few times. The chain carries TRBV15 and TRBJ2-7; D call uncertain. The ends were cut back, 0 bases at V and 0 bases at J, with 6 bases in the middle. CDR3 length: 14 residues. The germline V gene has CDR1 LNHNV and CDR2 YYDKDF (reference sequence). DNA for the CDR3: TGTGCCACCAGCAGAGAACATGACTCCTACGAGCAGTACTTC. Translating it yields CATSREHDSYEQYF.

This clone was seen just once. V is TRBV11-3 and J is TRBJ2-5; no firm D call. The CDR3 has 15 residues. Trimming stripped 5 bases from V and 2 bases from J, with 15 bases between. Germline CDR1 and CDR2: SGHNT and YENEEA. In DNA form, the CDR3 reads TGTGCCAGCAGCCCCCGCGGTTCACCTCAAGAGACCCAGTACTTC. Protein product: CASSPRGSPQETQYF.

CDR3 loop: CASSIKTGVEAFF. CDR3 nucleotide sequence: TGTGCCAGCAGCATCAAGACAGGGGTTGAAGCTTTCTTT. The chain has TRBV7-3 and TRBJ1-1; 8 nucleotides line up with TRBD1. Germline V CDR1 and CDR2: SGHTA, FQGTGA. V was pared by 5 bases and J by 7 bases, with 6 bases of the junction left unmatched. The CDR3 contains 13 residues.

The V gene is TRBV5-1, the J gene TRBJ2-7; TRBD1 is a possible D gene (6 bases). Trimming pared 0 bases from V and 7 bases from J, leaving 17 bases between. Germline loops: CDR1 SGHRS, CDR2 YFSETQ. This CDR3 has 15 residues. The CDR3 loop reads CASSLAGGQSTEQYF. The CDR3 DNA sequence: TGCGCCAGCAGCTTGGCCGGCGGACAGTCTACGGAGCAGTACTTC. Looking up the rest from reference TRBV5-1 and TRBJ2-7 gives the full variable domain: KAGVTQTPRYLIKTRGQQVTLSCSPISGHRSVSWYQQTPGQGLQFLFEYFSETQRNKGNFPGRFSGRQFSNSRSEMNVSTLELGDSALYLCASSLAGGQSTEQYFGPGTRLTVT.

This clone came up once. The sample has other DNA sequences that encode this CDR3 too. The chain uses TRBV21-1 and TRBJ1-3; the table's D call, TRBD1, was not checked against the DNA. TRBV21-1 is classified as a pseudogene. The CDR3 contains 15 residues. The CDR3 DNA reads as TGTGCCAGCAGTCCGGACACCTCCTCTGGAAACACCATATATTTT. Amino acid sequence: CASSPDTSSGNTIYF.

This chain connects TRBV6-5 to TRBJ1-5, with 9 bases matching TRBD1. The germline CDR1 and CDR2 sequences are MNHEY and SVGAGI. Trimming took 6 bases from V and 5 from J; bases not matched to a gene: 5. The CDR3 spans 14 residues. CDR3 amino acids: CASSWTGVDQPQHF. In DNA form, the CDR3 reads TGTGCCAGCAGCTGGACAGGGGTCGATCAGCCCCAGCATTTT.

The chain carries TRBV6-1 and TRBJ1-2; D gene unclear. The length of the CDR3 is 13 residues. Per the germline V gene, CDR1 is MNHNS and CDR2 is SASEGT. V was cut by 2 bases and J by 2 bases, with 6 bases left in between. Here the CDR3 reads CASSENGNYGYTF. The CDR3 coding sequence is TGTGCCAGCAGTGAAAATGGGAACTATGGCTACACCTTC.

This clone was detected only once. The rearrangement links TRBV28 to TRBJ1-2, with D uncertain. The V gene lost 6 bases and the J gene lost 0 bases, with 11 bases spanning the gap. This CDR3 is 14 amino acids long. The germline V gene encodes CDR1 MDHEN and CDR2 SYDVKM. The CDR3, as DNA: TGTGCCAGCAGAGCGGGCCTCCCTAACTATGGCTACACCTTC. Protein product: CASRAGLPNYGYTF.

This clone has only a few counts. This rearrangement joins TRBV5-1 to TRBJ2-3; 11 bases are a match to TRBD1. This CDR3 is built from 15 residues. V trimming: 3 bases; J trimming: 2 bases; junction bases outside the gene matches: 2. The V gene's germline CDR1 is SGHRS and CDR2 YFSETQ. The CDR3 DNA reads TGCGCCAGCAGCTACGGACAGGGGGCCACAGATACGCAGTATTTT. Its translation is CASSYGQGATDTQYF.

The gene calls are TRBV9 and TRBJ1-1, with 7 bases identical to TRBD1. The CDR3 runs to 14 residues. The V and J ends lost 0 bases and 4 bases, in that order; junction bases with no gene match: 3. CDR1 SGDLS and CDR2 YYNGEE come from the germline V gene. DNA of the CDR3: TGTGCCAGCAGCGTAGCCTGGGACAGCACTGAAGCTTTCTTT. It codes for CASSVAWDSTEAFF.

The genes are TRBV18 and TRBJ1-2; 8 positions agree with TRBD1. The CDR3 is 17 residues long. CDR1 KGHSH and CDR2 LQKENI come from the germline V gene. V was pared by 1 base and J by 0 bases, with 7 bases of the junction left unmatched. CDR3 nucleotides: TGTGCCAGCTCACCACGCCCGGGACAGGAGTCTAACTATGGCTACACCTTC. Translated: CASSPRPGQESNYGYTF.

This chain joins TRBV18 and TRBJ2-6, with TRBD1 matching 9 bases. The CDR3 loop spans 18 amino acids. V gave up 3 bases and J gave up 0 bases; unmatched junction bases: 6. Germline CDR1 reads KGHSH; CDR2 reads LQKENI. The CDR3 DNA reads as TGTGCCAGCTCACCTAGTGGACAGGGGCTCTCTGGGGCCAACGTCCTGACTTTC. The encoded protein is CASSPSGQGLSGANVLTF.

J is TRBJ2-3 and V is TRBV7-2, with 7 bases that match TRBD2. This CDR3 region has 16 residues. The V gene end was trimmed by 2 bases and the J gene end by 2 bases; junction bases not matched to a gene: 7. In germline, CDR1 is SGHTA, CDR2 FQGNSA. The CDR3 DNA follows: TGTGCCAGCAGCTTAAACCCGGGAGGTCTCACAGATACGCAGTATTTT. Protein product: CASSLNPGGLTDTQYF.

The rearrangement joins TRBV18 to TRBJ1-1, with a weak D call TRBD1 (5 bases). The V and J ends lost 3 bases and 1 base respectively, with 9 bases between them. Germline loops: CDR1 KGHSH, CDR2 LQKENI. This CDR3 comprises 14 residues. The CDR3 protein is CASSPYGQNTEAFF. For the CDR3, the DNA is TGTGCCAGCTCACCTTACGGACAGAACACTGAAGCTTTCTTT.

This chain's CDR3 is CASSLTGQVHGYTF. For the CDR3, the DNA is TGTGCCAGCAGCCTGACGGGACAGGTCCATGGCTACACCTTC. This chain uses TRBV3-1 (or the pseudogene TRBV3-2) with TRBJ1-2; 8 bases line up with TRBD1. After removal of 4 bases from V and 6 bases from J, the junction contained 7 bases not matched to a gene. Germline V gene sequence: CDR1 LGHDT, CDR2 YNNKEL (reference sequence). The CDR3 spans 14 residues.

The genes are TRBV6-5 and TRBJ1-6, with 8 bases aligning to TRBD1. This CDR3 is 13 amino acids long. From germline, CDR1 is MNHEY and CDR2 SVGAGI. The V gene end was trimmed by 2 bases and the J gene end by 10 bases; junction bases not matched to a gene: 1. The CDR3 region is CASSYDRGSPLHF. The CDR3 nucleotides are TGTGCCAGCAGTTACGACAGGGGATCACCCCTCCACTTT.

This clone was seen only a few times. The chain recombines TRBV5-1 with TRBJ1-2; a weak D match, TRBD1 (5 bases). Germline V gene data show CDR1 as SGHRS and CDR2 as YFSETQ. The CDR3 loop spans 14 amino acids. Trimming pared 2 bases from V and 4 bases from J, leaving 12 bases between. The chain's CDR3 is CASSFGALVYGYTF. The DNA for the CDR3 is TGCGCCAGCAGCTTCGGGGCTTTGGTCTATGGCTACACCTTC.

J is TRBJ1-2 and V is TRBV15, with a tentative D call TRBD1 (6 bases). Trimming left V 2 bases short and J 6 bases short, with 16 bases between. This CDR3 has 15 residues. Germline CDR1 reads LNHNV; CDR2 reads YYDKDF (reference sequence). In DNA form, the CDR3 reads TGTGCCACCAGCAGACCCAAAAACAGGGTAAATGGCTACACCTTC. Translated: CATSRPKNRVNGYTF.

The CDR3 DNA reads TGTGCCAGCAGTGAGGGGGCGACCTACGAGCAGTACTTC. It specifies CASSEGATYEQYF. The J gene is TRBJ2-7, the V gene TRBV6-6, with 7 bases identical to TRBD1. The junction had 3 bases not matched to a gene; V was cut back by 5 bases and J by 2 bases. Germline V gene sequence: CDR1 MNHNY, CDR2 SVGAGI (reference sequence). This CDR3 is built from 13 residues.

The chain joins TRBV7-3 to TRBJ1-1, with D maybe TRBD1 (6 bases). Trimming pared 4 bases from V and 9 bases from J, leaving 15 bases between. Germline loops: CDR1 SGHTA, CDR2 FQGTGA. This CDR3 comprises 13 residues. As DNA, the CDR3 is TGTGCCAGCAGCTACGTGCACAGGGCCCAAGCTTTCTTT. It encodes CASSYVHRAQAFF.

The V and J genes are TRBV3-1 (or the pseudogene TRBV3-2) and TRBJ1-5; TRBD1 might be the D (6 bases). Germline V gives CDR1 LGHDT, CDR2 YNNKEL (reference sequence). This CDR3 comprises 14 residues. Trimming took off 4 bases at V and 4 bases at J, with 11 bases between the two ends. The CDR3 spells CASSRATGNQPQHF. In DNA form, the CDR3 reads TGTGCCAGCAGCCGAGCAACAGGGAATCAGCCCCAGCATTTT.

The CDR3 protein is CASSPGQINNEQFF. The CDR3 nucleotides are TGTGCCAGCTCACCAGGGCAGATCAACAATGAGCAGTTCTTC. V gene TRBV18 combines with J gene TRBJ2-1, with unresolved D. Trimming removed 2 bases at V and 5 bases at J, with 10 bases between. CDR3 length: 14 amino acids. The germline gives CDR1 KGHSH, CDR2 LQKENI.

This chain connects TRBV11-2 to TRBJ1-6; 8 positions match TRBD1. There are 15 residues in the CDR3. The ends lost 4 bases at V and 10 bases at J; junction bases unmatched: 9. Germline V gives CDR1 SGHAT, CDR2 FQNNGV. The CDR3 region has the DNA TGTGCCAGCAGCTGGGACCCGACAGGGGTGTCACCCCTCCACTTT. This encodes CASSWDPTGVSPLHF.

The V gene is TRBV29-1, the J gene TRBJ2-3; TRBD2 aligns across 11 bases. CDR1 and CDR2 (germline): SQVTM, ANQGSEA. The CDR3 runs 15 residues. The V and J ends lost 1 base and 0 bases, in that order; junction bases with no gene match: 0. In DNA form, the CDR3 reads TGCAGCGTTGAAGGGACTAGCGGGAGCACAGATACGCAGTATTTT. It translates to CSVEGTSGSTDTQYF.